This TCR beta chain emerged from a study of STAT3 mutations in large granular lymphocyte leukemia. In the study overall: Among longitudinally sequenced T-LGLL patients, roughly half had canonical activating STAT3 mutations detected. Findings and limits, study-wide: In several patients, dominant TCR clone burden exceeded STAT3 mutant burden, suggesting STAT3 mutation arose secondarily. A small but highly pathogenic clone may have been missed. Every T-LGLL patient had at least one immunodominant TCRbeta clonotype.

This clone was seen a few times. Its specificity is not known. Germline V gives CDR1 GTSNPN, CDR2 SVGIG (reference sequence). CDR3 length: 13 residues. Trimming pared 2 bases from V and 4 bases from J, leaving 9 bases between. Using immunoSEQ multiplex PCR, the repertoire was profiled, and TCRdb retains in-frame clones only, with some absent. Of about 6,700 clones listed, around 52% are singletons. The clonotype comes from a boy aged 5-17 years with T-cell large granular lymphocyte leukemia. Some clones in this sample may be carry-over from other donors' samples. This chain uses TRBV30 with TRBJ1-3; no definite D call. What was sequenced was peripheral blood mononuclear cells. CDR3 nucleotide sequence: TGTGCCTGGAGTCTGGCGTCAGGAAACACCATATATTTT. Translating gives CAWSLASGNTIYF.